This entry features one TCR beta chain sequence. Its antigen remains unknown. A multiplex PCR was run with 60 Vbeta primers and 13 Jbeta primers. Data came from immunoSEQ multiplex PCR; TCRdb stores just in-frame clones and leaves some out. The data contain approximately 54,000 clones, under 90% of them singletons. The CDR3 extends over 15 amino acids. Germline trimming cut 3 bases from V and 6 bases from J; bases unmatched to any gene: 5. Germline V gives CDR1 LNHDA, CDR2 SQIVND (reference sequence). This specimen comes from a study of cytomegalovirus exposure and HLA in healthy donors. Study overall: Out of approximately 400 genotyped donors, roughly 78% belonged to the Caucasian-associated ancestry cluster. Study results and limitations: It was 150 to 200 TCR beta chains that were listed as cytomegalovirus-associated.

V and J are TRBV19 and TRBJ1-4; 9 nucleotides align to TRBD1. The sample was PBMCs. The origin of this receptor is a woman between 18 and 29 years old in good health and CMV-seronegative. As DNA, the CDR3 is TGTGCCAGTAGTATCCTCCGGACAGGGGATGAAAAACTGTTTTTT. Its translation is CASSILRTGDEKLFF.